This TCR beta chain was retrieved from a study of early T cells in non-severe SARS-CoV-2 infection. Study overall: It was bulk RNA from unsorted whole blood that was sequenced, and the chains were unpaired.

Study-level results: Lookups in VDJdb leaned toward anti-spike CD8 responses and missed private and CD4 specificities.

Looked up from germline, CDR1 is SGHRS and CDR2 is YFSETQ. CDR3 size: 14 residues. V lost 6 bases, J lost 1 base, and 10 bases lay in between. Concerning this clonotype: Its antigen is unknown.

Individual cDNA molecules received unique molecular identifiers during library preparation. TCRdb called the 5' RACE reads again in MiXCR, with one record for every CDR3 protein. The sample records roughly 40,000 distinct CDR3 sequences, 5.5% to 6.5% being singletons. The origin of this receptor is an adult who was a healthcare worker with PCR-confirmed SARS-CoV-2 infection or an uninfected control (not recorded which). Source material: whole blood. This sequence joins TRBV5-1 and TRBJ2-2, with D maybe TRBD2 (5 bases). The chain's CDR3 is CASTRVKNTGELFF. For the CDR3, the DNA is TGCGCCAGCACGAGGGTAAAGAACACCGGGGAGCTGTTTTTT.